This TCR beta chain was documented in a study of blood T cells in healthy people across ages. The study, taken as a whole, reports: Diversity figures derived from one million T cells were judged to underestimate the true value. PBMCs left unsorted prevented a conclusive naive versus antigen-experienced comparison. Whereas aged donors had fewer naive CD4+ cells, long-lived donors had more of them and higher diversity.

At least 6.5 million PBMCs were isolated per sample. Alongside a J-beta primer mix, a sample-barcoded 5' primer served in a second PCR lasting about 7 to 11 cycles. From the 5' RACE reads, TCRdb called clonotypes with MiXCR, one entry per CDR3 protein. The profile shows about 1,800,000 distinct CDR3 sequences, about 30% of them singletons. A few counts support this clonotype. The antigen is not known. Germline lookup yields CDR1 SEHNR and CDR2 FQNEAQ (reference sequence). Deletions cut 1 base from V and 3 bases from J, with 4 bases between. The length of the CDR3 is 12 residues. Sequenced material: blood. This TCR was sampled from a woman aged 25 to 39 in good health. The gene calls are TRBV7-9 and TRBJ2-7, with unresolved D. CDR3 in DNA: TGTGCCAGCAGCTTAGTCTGCTACGAGCAGTACTTC. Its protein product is CASSLVCYEQYF. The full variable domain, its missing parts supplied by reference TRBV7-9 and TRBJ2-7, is DTGVSQNPRHKITKRGQNVTFRCDPISEHNRLYWYRQTLGQGPEFLTYFQNEAQLEKSRLLSDRFSAERPKGSFSTLEIQRTEQGDSAMYLCASSLVCYEQYFGPGTRLTVT.